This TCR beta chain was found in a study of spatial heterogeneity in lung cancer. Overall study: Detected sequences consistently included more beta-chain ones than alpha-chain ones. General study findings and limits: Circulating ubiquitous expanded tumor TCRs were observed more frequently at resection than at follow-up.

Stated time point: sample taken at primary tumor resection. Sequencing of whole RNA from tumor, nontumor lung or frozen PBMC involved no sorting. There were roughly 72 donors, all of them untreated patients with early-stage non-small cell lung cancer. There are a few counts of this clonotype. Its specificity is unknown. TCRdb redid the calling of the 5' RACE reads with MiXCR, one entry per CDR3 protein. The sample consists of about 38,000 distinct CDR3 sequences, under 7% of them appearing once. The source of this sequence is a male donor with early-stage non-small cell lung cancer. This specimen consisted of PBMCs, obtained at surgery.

This CDR3 is CASSQGGTGPGNTIYF. The CDR3 region has the DNA TGCGCCAGCAGCCAGGGGGGGACAGGGCCTGGAAACACCATATATTTT. The J gene is TRBJ1-3, the V gene TRBV4-1, with TRBD1 matching over 9 bases. V shed 3 bases, J shed 2 bases, and the junction held 5 bases outside the gene matches. The germline CDR1 and CDR2 sequences are MGHRA and YSYEKL. The CDR3 is 16 residues long.